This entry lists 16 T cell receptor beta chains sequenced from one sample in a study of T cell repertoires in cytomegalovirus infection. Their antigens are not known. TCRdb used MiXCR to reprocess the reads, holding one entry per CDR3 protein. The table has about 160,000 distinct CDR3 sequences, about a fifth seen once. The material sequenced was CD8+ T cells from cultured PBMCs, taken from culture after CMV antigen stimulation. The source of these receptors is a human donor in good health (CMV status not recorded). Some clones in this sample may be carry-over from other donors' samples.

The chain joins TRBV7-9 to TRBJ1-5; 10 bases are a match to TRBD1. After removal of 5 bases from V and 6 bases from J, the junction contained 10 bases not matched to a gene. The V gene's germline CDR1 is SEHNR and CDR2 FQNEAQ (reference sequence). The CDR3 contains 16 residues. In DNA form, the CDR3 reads TGTGCCAGCAGCAATCGAGACAGGGGGCCGGGTCAGCCCCAGCATTTT. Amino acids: CASSNRDRGPGQPQHF.

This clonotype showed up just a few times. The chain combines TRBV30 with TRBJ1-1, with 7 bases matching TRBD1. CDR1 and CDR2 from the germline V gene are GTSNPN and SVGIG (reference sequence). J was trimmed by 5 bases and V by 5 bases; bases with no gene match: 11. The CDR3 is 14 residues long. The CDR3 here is CAWRTDRARTEAFF. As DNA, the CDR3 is TGTGCCTGGCGTACCGACAGGGCTCGAACTGAAGCTTTCTTT.

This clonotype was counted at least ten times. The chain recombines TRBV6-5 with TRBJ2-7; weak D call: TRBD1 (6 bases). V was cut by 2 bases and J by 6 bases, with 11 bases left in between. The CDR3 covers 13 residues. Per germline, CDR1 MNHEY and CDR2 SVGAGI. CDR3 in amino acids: CASSYAIRGEQYF. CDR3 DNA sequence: TGTGCCAGCAGTTACGCCATCAGGGGCGAGCAGTACTTC.

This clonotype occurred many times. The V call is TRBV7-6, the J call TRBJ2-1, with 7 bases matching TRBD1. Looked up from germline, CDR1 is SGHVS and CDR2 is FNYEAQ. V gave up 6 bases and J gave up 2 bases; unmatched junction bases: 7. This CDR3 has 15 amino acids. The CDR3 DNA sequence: TGTGCCAGCAGGGATACTGGGACAGCCTACAATGAGCAGTTCTTC. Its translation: CASRDTGTAYNEQFF. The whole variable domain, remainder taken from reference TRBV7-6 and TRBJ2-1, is GAGVSQSPRYKVTKRGQDVALRCDPISGHVSLYWYRQALGQGPEFLTYFNYEAQQDKSGLPNDRFSAERPEGSISTLTIQRTEQRDSAMYRCASRDTGTAYNEQFFGPGTRLTVL.

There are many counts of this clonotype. CDR3 nucleotides: TGTGCCAGCAGCGTCTGGAGAGGGGAAAACATTCAGTACTTC. Its translation is CASSVWRGENIQYF. The chain combines TRBV7-9 with TRBJ2-4; D may match TRBD1 or TRBD2 (5 bases each). The CDR3 sequence is 14 residues long. Germline CDR1 and CDR2: SEHNR and FQNEAQ (reference sequence). Trimming took off 5 bases at V and 5 bases at J, with 13 bases between the two ends.

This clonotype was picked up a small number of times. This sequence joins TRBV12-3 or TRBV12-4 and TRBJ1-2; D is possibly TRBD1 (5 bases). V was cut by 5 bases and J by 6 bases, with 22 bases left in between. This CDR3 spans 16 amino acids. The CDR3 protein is CASSPTSPAGLDGYTF. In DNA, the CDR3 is TGTGCCAGCAGTCCCACATCCCCGGCAGGGCTGGATGGCTACACCTTC.

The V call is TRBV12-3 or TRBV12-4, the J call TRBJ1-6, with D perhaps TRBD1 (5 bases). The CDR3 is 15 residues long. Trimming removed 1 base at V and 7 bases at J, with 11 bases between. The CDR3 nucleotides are TGTGCCAGCAGTTTAGGACAGCCTGGGAATTCACCCCTCCACTTT. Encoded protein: CASSLGQPGNSPLHF.

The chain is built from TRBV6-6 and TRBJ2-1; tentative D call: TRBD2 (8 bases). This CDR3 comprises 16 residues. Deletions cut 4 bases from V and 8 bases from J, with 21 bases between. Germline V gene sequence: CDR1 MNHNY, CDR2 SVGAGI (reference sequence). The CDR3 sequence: CASSSPGGQGVDEQFF. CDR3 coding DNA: TGTGCCAGCAGTTCCCCGGGGGGGCAGGGGGTTGATGAGCAGTTCTTC.

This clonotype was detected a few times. The chain's CDR3 is CASSHRTSNQPQHF. The CDR3 DNA reads as TGTGCCAGCAGTCACAGGACTAGCAATCAGCCCCAGCATTTT. V is TRBV27 and J is TRBJ1-5; weak D call: TRBD1 (5 bases). CDR3 size: 14 residues. CDR1 and CDR2 (germline): MNHEY, SMNVEV (reference sequence). V dropped 5 bases and J dropped 0 bases, with 8 bases sitting between them.

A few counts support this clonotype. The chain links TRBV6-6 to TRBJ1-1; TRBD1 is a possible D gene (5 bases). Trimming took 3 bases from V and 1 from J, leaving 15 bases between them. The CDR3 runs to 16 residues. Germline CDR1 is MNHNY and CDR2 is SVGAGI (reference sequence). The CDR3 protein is CASSYSTFGQNTEAFF. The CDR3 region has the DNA TGTGCCAGCAGTTATTCGACGTTTGGACAGAACACTGAAGCTTTCTTT.

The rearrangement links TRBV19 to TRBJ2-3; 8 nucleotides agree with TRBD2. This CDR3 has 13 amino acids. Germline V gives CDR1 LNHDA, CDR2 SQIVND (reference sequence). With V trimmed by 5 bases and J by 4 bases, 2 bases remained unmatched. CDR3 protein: CASSPGLADTQYF. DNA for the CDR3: TGTGCCAGTAGTCCGGGACTAGCAGATACGCAGTATTTT.

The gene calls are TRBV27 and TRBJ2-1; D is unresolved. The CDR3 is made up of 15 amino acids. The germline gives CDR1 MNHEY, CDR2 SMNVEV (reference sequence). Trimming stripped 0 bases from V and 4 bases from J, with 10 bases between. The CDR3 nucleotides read TGTGCCAGCAGTTTATCGCAGACTTTTTACAATGAGCAGTTCTTC. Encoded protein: CASSLSQTFYNEQFF.

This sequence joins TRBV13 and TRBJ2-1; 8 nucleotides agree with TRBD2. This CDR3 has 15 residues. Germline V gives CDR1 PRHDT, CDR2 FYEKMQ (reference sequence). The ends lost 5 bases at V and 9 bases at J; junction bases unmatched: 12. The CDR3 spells CASSPPGLGKGEQFF. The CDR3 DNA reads TGTGCCAGCAGCCCACCGGGACTAGGGAAGGGTGAGCAGTTCTTC.

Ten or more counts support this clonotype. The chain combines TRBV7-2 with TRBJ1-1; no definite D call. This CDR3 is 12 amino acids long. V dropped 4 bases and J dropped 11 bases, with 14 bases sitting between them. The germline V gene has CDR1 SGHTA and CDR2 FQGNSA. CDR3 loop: CASSSEPTGAFF. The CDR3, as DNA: TGTGCCAGCAGCTCAGAGCCTACCGGGGCTTTCTTT.

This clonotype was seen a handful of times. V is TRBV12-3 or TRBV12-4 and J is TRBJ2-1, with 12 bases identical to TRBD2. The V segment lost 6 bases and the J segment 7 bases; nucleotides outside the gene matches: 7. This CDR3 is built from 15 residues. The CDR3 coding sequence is TGTGCCAGCAGCTTTACTAGCGGGGGGTTGAATGAGCAGTTCTTC. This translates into CASSFTSGGLNEQFF.

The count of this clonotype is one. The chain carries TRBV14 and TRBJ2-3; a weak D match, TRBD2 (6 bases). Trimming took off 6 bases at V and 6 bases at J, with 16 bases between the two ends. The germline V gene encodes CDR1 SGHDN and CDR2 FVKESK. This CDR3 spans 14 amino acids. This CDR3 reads CASSVWRGSDTQYF. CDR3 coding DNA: TGTGCCAGCAGTGTCTGGAGGGGCTCCGATACGCAGTATTTT.